This section outlines one T cell receptor beta chain sequence together with its context. No cognate antigen has been identified for it. Base-call qualities are not available, and no considerably larger clone is one nucleotide away. The data originate from a study of T cells in localized non-small cell lung cancer (dated by TCRdb to about 2020). For context, the study as a whole: The study examined T cell repertoires in hundreds of patients with early-stage NSCLC and compared tumors with uninvolved tumor-adjacent lungs. The cohort was made up of around 240 treatment-naive NSCLC patients whose localized lung tumors had been resected. NSCLC patients had a mean age of roughly 66 years, and around 130 were male and over 85 female.

General conclusions and limits of the study: Higher T cell density in blood was associated with longer overall survival, whereas higher clonality in adjacent lung was associated with shorter survival. Because multi-region sequencing of the tumors was not done, intratumor heterogeneity could not be ruled out. Uninvolved tumor-adjacent lung showed the highest T cell clonality, higher than tumor, which suggests more focused antigenic responses in the uninvolved tumor-adjacent lung. Because the study design was exploratory, TCR variables were selected using unadjusted p-values without false-discovery rate correction. A median of about 55 of the top 100 tumor clones were detected in paired uninvolved adjacent lung, and under 30 of these tumor clones were also found among the top 100 clones of the paired uninvolved adjacent lung.

The immunoSEQ Assay was used to sequence TCR beta CDR3 regions from DNA. Per the original workflow: T cell density was computed as TCR beta template counts normalized to usable DNA estimated by amplifying housekeeping genes. Richness was estimated with the preseqR package, extrapolating to 400,000 templates for PBMC samples and 120,000 templates for tissue samples. Clonality was defined as one minus Pielou's evenness. Tissue-enriched TCRs were identified by differential abundance testing using productive amino-acid clonotypes, minimum total count 5 and alpha 0.1. The Jaccard Index and the Morisita Overlap Index were used to quantify repertoire overlap between compartments. GLIPH grouped TCR beta CDR3s together with public tetramer-defined viral CDR3s, and a viral motif had to include at least three viral sequences and show V-gene enrichment. This is the immuneACCESS table as TCRdb keeps it, with only in-frame sequences that have V and J called. A part of the clones is gone; compared with another copy, unresolved V genes explain less than half, and the rest is unexplained. V and J calls and clone size are copied from that table; D and trimming were computed from the DNA. The sample data list more than 7,500 clones, and 90% to 95% of these were observed just once. Clones ranked in the top ten supply about 7.5% of the sample.

At diagnosis, peripheral blood, uninvolved tumor-adjacent lung and tumor were collected and were preserved as a mix of fresh-frozen and FFPE material. For TCR repertoire profiling, blood samples were analyzed in the form of peripheral blood mononuclear cells. The specimen comprised peripheral blood, sampled before any cancer treatment. The receptor's source is a woman aged 40 to 75 with stage I squamous cell lung carcinoma.

The CDR3 region: CASSLAGGQVNEQFF. The nucleotide sequence reads TGTGCCAGCAGTCTAGCGGGGGGGCAGGTAAATGAGCAGTTCTTC. The chain is encoded by TRBV2 joined to TRBJ2-1, and 12 bases in between align with TRBD2. The CDR3 spans 15 residues, from the cysteine through the phenylalanine. Just the 45-base CDR3 DNA is kept, in frame starting at base 1. The germline V gene yields SNHLY for CDR1 and FYNNEI for CDR2. The junction shows trimming of 5 bases on V and 7 bases on J, and the gene matches do not reach 6 bases of it.